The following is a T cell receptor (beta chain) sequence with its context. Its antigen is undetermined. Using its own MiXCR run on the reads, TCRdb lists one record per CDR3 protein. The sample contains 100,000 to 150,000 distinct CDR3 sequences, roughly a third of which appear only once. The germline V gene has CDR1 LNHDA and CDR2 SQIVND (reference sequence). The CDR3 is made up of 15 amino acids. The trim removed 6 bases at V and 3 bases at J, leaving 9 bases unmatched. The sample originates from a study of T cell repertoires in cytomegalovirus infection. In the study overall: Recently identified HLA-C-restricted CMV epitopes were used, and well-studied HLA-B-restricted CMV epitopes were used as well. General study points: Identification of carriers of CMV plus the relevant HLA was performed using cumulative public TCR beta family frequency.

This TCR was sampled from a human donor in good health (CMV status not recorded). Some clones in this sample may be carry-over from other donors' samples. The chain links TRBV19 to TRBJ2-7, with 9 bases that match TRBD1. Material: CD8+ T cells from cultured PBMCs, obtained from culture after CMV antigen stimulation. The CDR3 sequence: CASSNAGQGSYEQYF. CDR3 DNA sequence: TGTGCCAGTAGCAACGCCGGACAGGGGAGCTACGAGCAGTACTTC.